This TCR beta chain emerged from a study of blood T cells in healthy people across ages. Study-wide findings and caveats: Estimates based on one million T cells were treated as lower bounds.

Details on this clonotype: Its target is not known.

Per-sample yields of isolated PBMCs were at least 6.5 million. Using a J-beta primer mix together with a sample-barcoded 5' primer, a second PCR was run for roughly 7 to 11 cycles. Unique molecular identifiers of 12 random nucleotides labeled each cDNA. MiXCR, run by TCRdb on the 5' RACE reads, gives a single entry per CDR3 protein. The table lists some 710,000 distinct CDR3 sequences, about 45% of them singletons. The V gene's germline CDR1 is SGHRS and CDR2 YFSETQ. J gave up 1 base and V 2 bases, and 7 bases lay outside the gene matches. The CDR3 spans 16 residues. This sequence joins TRBV5-1 and TRBJ2-3; 7 nucleotides align to TRBD2. The receptor comes from an elderly man in good health. The sample taken for sequencing was blood. CDR3 protein: CASSFTAGLGTDTQYF. DNA of the CDR3: TGCGCCAGCAGCTTTACAGCGGGATTGGGCACAGATACGCAGTATTTT.